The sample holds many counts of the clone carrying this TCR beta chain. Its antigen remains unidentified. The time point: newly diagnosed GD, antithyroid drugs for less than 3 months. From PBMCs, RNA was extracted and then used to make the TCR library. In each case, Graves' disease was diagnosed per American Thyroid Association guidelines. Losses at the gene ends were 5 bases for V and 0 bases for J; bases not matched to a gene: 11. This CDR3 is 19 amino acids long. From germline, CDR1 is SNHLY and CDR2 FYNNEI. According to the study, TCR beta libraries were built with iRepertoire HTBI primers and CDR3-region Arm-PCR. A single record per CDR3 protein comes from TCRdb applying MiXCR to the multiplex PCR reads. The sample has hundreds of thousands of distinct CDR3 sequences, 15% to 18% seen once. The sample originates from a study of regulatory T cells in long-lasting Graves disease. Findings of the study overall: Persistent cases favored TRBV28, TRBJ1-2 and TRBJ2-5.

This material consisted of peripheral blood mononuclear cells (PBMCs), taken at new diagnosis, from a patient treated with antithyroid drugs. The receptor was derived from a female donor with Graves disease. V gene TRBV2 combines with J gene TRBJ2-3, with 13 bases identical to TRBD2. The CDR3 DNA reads TGTGCCAGCAGTCTTCCCCGGACTAGCGGGGGACCTAGCACAGATACGCAGTATTTT. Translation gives CASSLPRTSGGPSTDTQYF. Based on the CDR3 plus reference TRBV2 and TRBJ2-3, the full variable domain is EPEVTQTPSHQVTQMGQEVILRCVPISNHLYFYWYRQILGQKVEFLVSFYNNEISEKSEIFDDQFSVERPDGSNFTLKIRSTKLEDSAMYFCASSLPRTSGGPSTDTQYFGPGTRLTVL.